The present T cell receptor beta chain was sequenced within a study of blood T cell repertoires in COVID-19. Assay used: immunoSEQ multiplex PCR; TCRdb lists only in-frame clones, some missing. The sample shows 250,000 to 350,000 clones, around 85% of them seen only once. J lost 5 bases, V lost 8 bases, and 6 bases had no gene match. CDR1 and CDR2 (germline): ENHRY, SYGVKD. CDR3 length equals 13 residues. V and J are TRBV10-3 and TRBJ2-1; 7 bases are a match to TRBD1. The TCR originated in a human donor with COVID-19, enrolled during active disease. The donor label of this sample is uncertain. The sample comprised peripheral blood. CDR3 DNA: TGTGCCATCTCAGACAGGGTGGACAATGAGCAGTTCTTC. Translation gives CAISDRVDNEQFF.